These 27 T cell receptor beta chains were sequenced from one sample in a study of a mutant IDH1 vaccine in newly diagnosed glioma. Using immunoSEQ multiplex PCR, the repertoire was profiled, and TCRdb retains in-frame clones only, with some absent. The sample consists of 30,000 to 40,000 clones, roughly four fifths of them appearing once. As for time point: week 35, safety follow-up. Each vaccine dose was 300 ug of mutant IDH1 20-mer peptide, with topical imiquimod. For these receptors, no antigen is known. Sequenced here: PBMCs, sampled from a glioma patient whose treatment included an IDH1 peptide vaccine. These receptors all stem from a young woman with glioma.

This clone showed up just once. The chain links TRBV6-4 to TRBJ1-1, with D unclear. This CDR3 spans 13 amino acids. Germline assignment: CDR1 MRHNA and CDR2 SNTAGT. Trimming left V 3 bases short and J 1 base short, with 6 bases between. Here the CDR3 reads CASSEPGNTEAFF. The CDR3 bases are TGTGCCAGCAGTGAACCAGGGAACACTGAAGCTTTCTTT.

The chain has TRBV18 and TRBJ2-3, with 8 bases identical to TRBD2. V lost 3 bases and J lost 0; bases outside the gene matches: 2. The length of the CDR3 is 15 residues. CDR1 and CDR2 (germline): KGHSH, LQKENI. The CDR3: CASSPSGASTDTQYF. The CDR3 nucleotides are TGTGCCAGCTCACCTAGCGGGGCCAGCACAGATACGCAGTATTTT.

The V call is TRBV9, the J call TRBJ2-1; D may match TRBD1 or TRBD2 (5 bases each). This CDR3 has 15 amino acids. V lost 3 bases, J lost 7 bases, and 17 bases lay in between. The germline CDR1 and CDR2 sequences are SGDLS and YYNGEE. The CDR3 reads CASSAPSRGGNEQFF. The CDR3 coding sequence is TGTGCCAGCAGCGCCCCAAGTAGGGGCGGGAATGAGCAGTTCTTC.

This sequence joins TRBV25-1 and TRBJ2-1, with 9 bases lining up with TRBD2. V shed 5 bases, J shed 10 bases, and the junction held 3 bases outside the gene matches. The CDR3 contains 12 residues. Germline V lookup: CDR1 MGHDK, CDR2 SYGVNS. The CDR3 DNA is TGTGCCAGCAGTCGGACTAGCGTAGAGCAGTTCTTC. Its translation is CASSRTSVEQFF.

This clone showed up just once. The V gene is TRBV6-5, the J gene TRBJ2-5; a weak D match, TRBD2 (6 bases). V was cut by 8 bases and J by 4 bases, with 14 bases left in between. CDR3 length: 13 residues. Germline lookup yields CDR1 MNHEY and CDR2 SVGAGI. CDR3 loop: CASSPGLRETQYF. The CDR3 nucleotides read TGTGCCAGCTCTCCGGGACTTCGAGAGACCCAGTACTTC.

This chain links TRBV19 with TRBJ1-5, with 7 nucleotides matching TRBD1. This CDR3 spans 14 amino acids. Per the germline V gene, CDR1 is LNHDA and CDR2 is SQIVND (reference sequence). V shed 6 bases, J shed 1 base, and the junction held 3 bases outside the gene matches. The CDR3 sequence is CASREQGSNQPQHF. The CDR3, as DNA: TGTGCCAGTAGAGAACAGGGGAGCAATCAGCCCCAGCATTTT.

V usage is TRBV6-1 and J usage is TRBJ1-2; no definite D call. Trimming shortened V by 10 bases and J by 8 bases, and 20 bases separated the two germline ends. Germline loops: CDR1 MNHNS, CDR2 SASEGT. This CDR3 comprises 13 residues. DNA of the CDR3: TGTGCCAACGCGGAGCAGCCTGCGGGGGGCTACACCTTC. The encoded protein is CANAEQPAGGYTF.

The rearrangement links TRBV19 to TRBJ1-2, with 7 bases identical to TRBD1. Germline trimming cut 3 bases from V and 5 bases from J; bases unmatched to any gene: 6. The CDR3 is made up of 14 amino acids. CDR1 is LNHDA and CDR2 is SQIVND in the germline V gene (reference sequence). In nucleotides, the CDR3 is TGTGCCAGTAGTATTGGACAGGCTTCTTATGGCTACACCTTC. Its protein product is CASSIGQASYGYTF.

This chain links TRBV6-6 with TRBJ1-5, with D tentatively TRBD1 (5 bases). This CDR3 is 14 amino acids long. The V gene lost 6 bases and the J gene lost 5 bases, with 14 bases spanning the gap. Germline V lookup: CDR1 MNHNY, CDR2 SVGAGI (reference sequence). The DNA of the CDR3 is TGTGCCAGCAGCCTCCCGGGGGAGGATCAGCCCCAGCATTTT. Translated, it gives CASSLPGEDQPQHF.

CDR3 amino acids: CASQRNTEAFF. The CDR3, as DNA: TGTGCCAGCCAAAGGAACACTGAAGCTTTCTTT. The chain employs TRBV7-9 and TRBJ1-1, with no clear D. This CDR3 spans 11 amino acids. Germline CDR1 and CDR2: SEHNR and FQNEAQ (reference sequence). With 8 bases removed from V and 1 base from J, the gap between germline ends came to 5 bases.

This sequence joins TRBV6-5 and TRBJ2-5, with D perhaps assigned TRBD1 or TRBD2 (6 bases each). Per germline, CDR1 MNHEY and CDR2 SVGAGI. V lost 6 bases and J lost 2, with 16 bases in between. The CDR3 sequence is 15 residues long. The CDR3 DNA reads as TGTGCCAGCAGGCCTACAGGGACTTTTCAAGAGACCCAGTACTTC. This gives the protein CASRPTGTFQETQYF.

V gene TRBV29-1 combines with J gene TRBJ1-1; D uncertain. Trimming removed 6 bases at V and 1 base at J, with 24 bases between. The germline gives CDR1 SQVTM, CDR2 ANQGSEA. This CDR3 region has 17 residues. The CDR3 is CSVKGRSGLEENTEAFF. Written as DNA, the CDR3 is TGCAGCGTGAAAGGGCGGTCGGGGTTAGAAGAGAACACTGAAGCTTTCTTT.

V and J are TRBV15 and TRBJ2-1; D remains ambiguous. This CDR3 is 13 amino acids long. CDR1 LNHNV and CDR2 YYDKDF come from the germline V gene (reference sequence). Deletions cut 0 bases from V and 8 bases from J, with 8 bases between. CDR3 nucleotides: TGTGCCACCAGCAGAGATCTGGGCTATGAGCAGTTCTTC. Translated, it gives CATSRDLGYEQFF.

The CDR3 coding sequence is TGCAGCGTTGAAGATCGAGGGAGGGGGCGCGACTATGGCTACACCTTC. Its protein product is CSVEDRGRGRDYGYTF. The genes are TRBV29-1 and TRBJ1-2, with 7 bases matching TRBD1. V shed 0 bases and J 3 bases; nucleotides not matched to a gene: 10. The CDR3 sequence is 16 residues long. Germline V gene lookup returns CDR1 SQVTM and CDR2 ANQGSEA.

The V and J genes are TRBV7-2 and TRBJ2-5, with D perhaps TRBD2 (5 bases). The CDR3 length is 15 residues. V was clipped by 1 base and J by 0 bases, with 9 bases between them. Germline V gene data show CDR1 as SGHTA and CDR2 as FQGNSA. The CDR3, as DNA: TGTGCCAGCAGCTTAGACCCGGACTACCAAGAGACCCAGTACTTC. Residues: CASSLDPDYQETQYF.

V and J are TRBV19 and TRBJ2-5; D possibly corresponds to TRBD1 (6 bases). V was pared by 3 bases and J by 4 bases, with 15 bases between. This CDR3 spans 15 amino acids. The germline gives CDR1 LNHDA, CDR2 SQIVND (reference sequence). Here the CDR3 reads CASSIDGGPRETQYF. DNA of the CDR3: TGTGCCAGTAGTATCGATGGGGGCCCTCGAGAGACCCAGTACTTC.

The chain has TRBV6-1 and TRBJ2-1; tentative D call: TRBD2 (5 bases). The CDR3 sequence is 13 residues long. V was shortened by 0 bases and J by 9 bases, with 9 bases between the two germline ends. Germline assignment: CDR1 MNHNS and CDR2 SASEGT. DNA for the CDR3: TGTGCCAGCAGTGAAGCCCCAGAGGGTGAGCAGTTCTTC. Protein: CASSEAPEGEQFF.

The genes are TRBV7-2 and TRBJ2-1; TRBD1 agrees at 8 bases. The CDR3 totals 15 residues. The germline V gene encodes CDR1 SGHTA and CDR2 FQGNSA. The trim removed 5 bases at V and 4 bases at J, leaving 7 bases unmatched. The CDR3, as DNA: TGTGCCAGCAGCCCGACAGGGGAGGTATACAATGAGCAGTTCTTC. Protein product: CASSPTGEVYNEQFF.

This chain links TRBV11-2 with TRBJ2-7, with 9 bases matching TRBD2. In germline, CDR1 is SGHAT, CDR2 FQNNGV. This CDR3 is built from 15 residues. V was clipped by 3 bases and J by 6 bases; unmatched bases: 9. CDR3 protein: CASSLAAGGWGEQYF. The DNA for the CDR3 is TGTGCCAGCAGCTTGGCGGCGGGAGGGTGGGGCGAGCAGTACTTC.

The V and J genes are TRBV6-4 and TRBJ2-3; TRBD2 matches 11 bases. Germline V gene lookup returns CDR1 MRHNA and CDR2 SNTAGT. After removal of 3 bases from V and 4 bases from J, the junction contained 3 bases not matched to a gene. The CDR3 contains 15 residues. DNA of the CDR3: TGTGCCAGCAGTGAACTAGCGGGGGCCTCAGATACGCAGTATTTT. Its translation: CASSELAGASDTQYF.

The genes are TRBV11-3 and TRBJ2-1; D uncertain. V was clipped by 1 base and J by 7 bases, with 11 bases between them. CDR3 length: 14 residues. CDR1 is SGHNT, CDR2 YENEEA, per germline. Here the CDR3 reads CASSLVGPPNEQFF. In DNA form, the CDR3 reads TGTGCCAGCAGCTTAGTCGGTCCACCAAATGAGCAGTTCTTC.

The genes are TRBV28 and TRBJ1-2; maybe TRBD1 (6 bases). Germline V gene lookup returns CDR1 MDHEN and CDR2 SYDVKM. The CDR3 contains 14 residues. The germline V and J ends were trimmed by 10 bases and 13 bases, with 28 bases remaining between them. CDR3 nucleotides: TGTGCCACCAAAAGGGGGACTGACTTGTCAGGTCCCACCTTC. It codes for CATKRGTDLSGPTF.

The chain has TRBV5-5 and TRBJ2-3; D unresolved. CDR1 SGHKS and CDR2 YYEKEE come from the germline V gene (reference sequence). Trimming stripped 4 bases from V and 7 bases from J, with 19 bases between. The CDR3 is 15 amino acids. The CDR3 sequence is CASSVSTTAGYTQYF. DNA for the CDR3: TGTGCCAGCAGCGTTTCGACCACGGCCGGGTATACGCAGTATTTT. The whole variable domain, filled in from reference TRBV5-5 and TRBJ2-3, reads DAGVTQSPTHLIKTRGQQVTLRCSPISGHKSVSWYQQVLGQGPQFIFQYYEKEERGRGNFPDRFSARQFPNYSSELNVNALLLGDSALYLCASSVSTTAGYTQYFGPGTRLTVL.

The chain's CDR3 is CASSWGISPGELFF. CDR3 nucleotide sequence: TGTGCCTCCTCGTGGGGGATAAGTCCCGGGGAGCTGTTTTTT. The chain carries TRBV19 and TRBJ2-2; tentatively, D is TRBD1 or TRBD2 (5 bases each). V was clipped by 11 bases and J by 6 bases, with 19 bases between them. The CDR3 sequence is 14 residues long. The germline V gene has CDR1 LNHDA and CDR2 SQIVND (reference sequence).

The chain employs TRBV29-1 and TRBJ1-4; perhaps TRBD1 as D (6 bases). The CDR3 is 15 residues long. Trimming removed 1 base at V and 5 bases at J, with 14 bases between. Germline CDR1 is SQVTM and CDR2 is ANQGSEA. CDR3 residues: CSVEGATGQNEKLFF. Written as DNA, the CDR3 is TGCAGCGTTGAAGGGGCGACAGGCCAAAATGAAAAACTGTTTTTT.

The gene calls are TRBV11-2 and TRBJ2-5; D uncertain. The CDR3 has 13 amino acids. The V and J ends lost 0 bases and 3 bases respectively, with 5 bases between them. In germline, CDR1 is SGHAT, CDR2 FQNNGV. The CDR3 spells CASSLDLKETQYF. CDR3 bases: TGTGCCAGCAGCTTAGACTTGAAAGAGACCCAGTACTTC.

The rearrangement joins TRBV5-4 to TRBJ2-3; 7 positions match TRBD1. CDR1 SGHNT and CDR2 YYREEE come from the germline V gene (reference sequence). The junction had 5 bases not matched to a gene; V was cut back by 2 bases and J by 2 bases. This CDR3 has 15 amino acids. The CDR3 here is CASSLRGGYTDTQYF. The CDR3 region has the DNA TGTGCCAGCAGCTTACGAGGGGGCTACACAGATACGCAGTATTTT.